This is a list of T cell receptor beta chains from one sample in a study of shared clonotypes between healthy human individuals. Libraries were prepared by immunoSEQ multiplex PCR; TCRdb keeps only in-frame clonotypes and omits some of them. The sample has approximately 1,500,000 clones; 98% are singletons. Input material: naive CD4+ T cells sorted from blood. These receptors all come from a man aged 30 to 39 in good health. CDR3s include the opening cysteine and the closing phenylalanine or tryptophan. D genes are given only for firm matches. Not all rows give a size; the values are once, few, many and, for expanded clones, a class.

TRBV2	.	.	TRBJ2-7	TGTGCCAATTGGAGGTTCAGGGGAGAGTACGAGCAGTACTTC	CANWRFRGEYEQYF
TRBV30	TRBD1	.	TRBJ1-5	TGTGCCTGGAGTAAACCCCGGGGACAGGCCTCCGACCAGCCCCAGCATTTT	CAWSKPRGQASDQPQHF
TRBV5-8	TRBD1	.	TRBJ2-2	TGTGCCAGCGGGACAGGGGGCGCGGTAAACACCGGGGAGCTGTTTTTT	CASGTGGAVNTGELFF
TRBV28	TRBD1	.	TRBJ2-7	TGTGCCAGCAGTCCAGGGACAGGGGCCACCTACGAGCAGTACTTC	CASSPGTGATYEQYF
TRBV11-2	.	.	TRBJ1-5	TGTGCCAGCAGCTTTACAGAAGCACTAGACAATCAGCCCCAGCATTTT	CASSFTEALDNQPQHF
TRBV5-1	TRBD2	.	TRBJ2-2	TGCGCCAGCAGCTCGGGACTAGCGGGAATCGGGGAGCTGTTTTTT	CASSSGLAGIGELFF
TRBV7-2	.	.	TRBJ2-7	TGTGCCAGCAGCAAGACAGACTACGAGCAGTACTTC	CASSKTDYEQYF
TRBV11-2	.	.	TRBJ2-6	TGTGCCAGCAGCTTAGTGGGCGGCTCTGGGGCCAACGTCCTGACTTTC	CASSLVGGSGANVLTF
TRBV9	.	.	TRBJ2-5	TGTGCCAGCAGCCACCTCAGGGGTAGGCAAGAGACCCAGTACTTC	CASSHLRGRQETQYF
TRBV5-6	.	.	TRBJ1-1	TGTGCCAGCAGCGATAGAGCGACGCGGACGAACACTGAAGCTTTCTTT	CASSDRATRTNTEAFF
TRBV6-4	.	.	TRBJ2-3	TGTGCCAGCAGTAGAGACACTAGCACAGATACGCAGTATTTT	CASSRDTSTDTQYF
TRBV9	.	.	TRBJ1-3	TGTGCCAGCAGCATGACCGGACAGACGGGAAACACCATATATTTT	CASSMTGQTGNTIYF
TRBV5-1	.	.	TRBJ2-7	TGCGCCAGCAGCTTGGGAGATTTCTACGAGCAGTACTTC	CASSLGDFYEQYF
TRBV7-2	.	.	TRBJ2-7	TGTGCCAGCAGCCTAAGGACCGAGGACTACGAGCAGTACTTC	CASSLRTEDYEQYF
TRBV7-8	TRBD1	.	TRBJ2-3	TGTGCCAGCAGCTCAGGGGGTGAGCGTAGAGATACGCAGTATTTT	CASSSGGERRDTQYF
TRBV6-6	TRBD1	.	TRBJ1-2	TGTGCCAGCAGCCGAGGACAGGGGCGGTATGGCTACACCTTC	CASSRGQGRYGYTF
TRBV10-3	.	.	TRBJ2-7	TGTGCCATCAGTGCTAGCGCAAGTTCCTACGAGCAGTACTTC	CAISASASSYEQYF
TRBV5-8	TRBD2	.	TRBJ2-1	TGTGCCAGCAGCTGGAGCGGGGCAGGCTACAATGAGCAGTTCTTC	CASSWSGAGYNEQFF
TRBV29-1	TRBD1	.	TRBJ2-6	TGCAGCGTCGGGACAGCCCAGAACTCTGGGGCCAACGTCCTGACTTTC	CSVGTAQNSGANVLTF
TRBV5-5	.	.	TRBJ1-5	TGTGCCAGCAACCTGGGAGGGAACAGCAATCAGCCCCAGCATTTT	CASNLGGNSNQPQHF
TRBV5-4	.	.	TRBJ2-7	TGTGCCAGCAGCGGGGGGCAGGGGCGGGAGCAGTACTTC	CASSGGQGREQYF
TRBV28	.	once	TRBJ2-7	TGTGCCAGCAGTTTCCGTCCCAACGAGCAGTACTTC	CASSFRPNEQYF
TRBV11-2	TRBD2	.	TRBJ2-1	TGTGCCAGCAGCTCTATTACGGGAGGATTTGGCAATGAGCAGTTCTTC	CASSSITGGFGNEQFF
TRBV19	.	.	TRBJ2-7	TGTGCCAGTAGAATGAGGGCCGACAGAGGCTCCTACGAGCAGTACTTC	CASRMRADRGSYEQYF
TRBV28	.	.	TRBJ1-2	TGTGCCAGCAGCCCCGCGGGGGAGAACTATGGCTACACCTTC	CASSPAGENYGYTF